These 2 T cell receptor beta chains were sequenced from one sample in a study of response to subunit inactivated influenza vaccine. TCRdb processed the RT-PCR reads anew with MiXCR; each CDR3 protein has one entry. The sample lists around 200,000 distinct CDR3 sequences; approximately 12% were seen once. This sample was shared with a second study, whose subject was T cells expressing NK-cell markers. Per that study: The authors made TCR beta cDNA libraries by 5'RACE template switching. This switching added a universal primer site and UMIs.

The sample in question was CD8+ T cells sorted from PBMCs, obtained 11 to 12 days after vaccination. These TCRs come from a man aged 45-65 years who received an inactivated influenza vaccine.

This clonotype was recorded a few times. The rearrangement uses TRBV20-1 and TRBJ1-1; D not resolved. The CDR3 has 14 residues. Per the germline V gene, CDR1 is DFQATT and CDR2 is SNEGSKA (reference sequence). Trimming took off 6 bases at V and 4 bases at J, with 18 bases between the two ends. The CDR3 bases are TGCAGTGCCCCAATGGGAACTTGGAGCACTGAAGCTTTCTTT. Protein product: CSAPMGTWSTEAFF.

This clonotype has just one count. The rearrangement links TRBV7-9 to TRBJ1-1; 7 bases fit TRBD1. With 2 bases clipped from V and 3 bases from J, the junction kept 3 bases outside the gene matches. The CDR3 sequence is 14 residues long. Germline CDR1 and CDR2: SEHNR and FQNEAQ (reference sequence). The DNA of the CDR3 is TGTGCCAGCAGCTTAATTACAGGGGACACTGAAGCTTTCTTT. Amino acids: CASSLITGDTEAFF.